The sequence of this TCR beta chain was determined in a study of CD8+ T cells in alopecia areata. CDR1 MDHEN and CDR2 SYDVKM come from the germline V gene. Trimming took 7 bases from V and 3 from J; bases not matched to a gene: 7. This CDR3 comprises 15 residues. cDNA prepared by RNA extraction and subsequent reverse transcription served as the template for sequencing. Libraries were prepared by immunoSEQ multiplex PCR; TCRdb keeps only in-frame clonotypes and omits some of them. The sample has roughly 120,000 clones, 30% to 40% seen once. The source material was CD4+ T cells sorted from blood. The receptor's source is a human donor with alopecia areata. The gene calls are TRBV28 and TRBJ2-7; TRBD2 aligns across 12 bases. The CDR3 here is CASTPTSGGFYEQYF. Written as DNA, the CDR3 is TGTGCCAGCACCCCGACTAGCGGGGGATTCTACGAGCAGTACTTC.